A single sample is the source of the 12 T cell receptor beta chains below, sequenced in a study of blood T cell repertoires in COVID-19. The data were produced by immunoSEQ multiplex PCR, yet TCRdb's version contains in-frame clones alone and is incomplete. Of approximately 210,000 clones listed, around 91% are singletons. Sequencing used peripheral blood. These TCRs come from a middle-aged woman with acute or convalescent COVID-19.

The CDR3 nucleotides are TGTGCCAGCAGCCAAGCTGGAGGACAGAGGGAAAAACTGTTTTTT. Protein sequence: CASSQAGGQREKLFF. V and J are TRBV4-2 and TRBJ1-4, with D maybe TRBD1 (6 bases). Germline assignment: CDR1 LGHNA and CDR2 YNFKEQ. The V end lost 1 base, the J end lost 8 bases, and 14 bases lay between the germline ends. The CDR3 totals 15 residues.

The chain recombines TRBV20-1 with TRBJ2-5; D unclear. The CDR3 totals 12 residues. Between the trimmed V and J ends, which lost 3 bases and 1 base, there was a span of 6 bases. The germline gives CDR1 DFQATT, CDR2 SNEGSKA (reference sequence). CDR3 residues: CSASASQETQYF. The CDR3 nucleotides are TGCAGTGCTAGTGCCTCCCAAGAGACCCAGTACTTC.

This clone was seen once. The chain joins TRBV9 to TRBJ1-2; TRBD1 matches at 8 bases. Germline CDR1 reads SGDLS; CDR2 reads YYNGEE. The CDR3 is 15 amino acids. V trimming: 3 bases; J trimming: 0 bases; junction bases outside the gene matches: 4. The CDR3 nucleotides read TGTGCCAGCAGCGCCGGACAGGGCTCTAACTATGGCTACACCTTC. This sequence encodes CASSAGQGSNYGYTF.

This clone came up once. The chain joins TRBV25-1 to TRBJ2-3; the match to TRBD1 covers 8 bases. Germline-derived CDR1 and CDR2 are MGHDK and SYGVNS. The ends lost 7 bases at V and 4 bases at J; junction bases unmatched: 13. The CDR3 runs to 16 residues. This CDR3 reads CASTQIRQGFADTQYF. CDR3 sequence (DNA): TGTGCCAGCACCCAAATCCGACAGGGGTTCGCAGATACGCAGTATTTT.

The chain is built from TRBV6-4 and TRBJ2-7; TRBD2 aligns across 7 bases. V shed 4 bases and J 0 bases; nucleotides not matched to a gene: 3. The CDR3 contains 14 residues. Germline values: CDR1 MRHNA, CDR2 SNTAGT. This CDR3 reads CASSASGASYEQYV. The CDR3, as DNA: TGTGCCAGCAGTGCTAGCGGAGCCTCCTACGAGCAGTACGTC.

This sequence joins TRBV5-1 and TRBJ1-2, with 9 bases that match TRBD1. The CDR3 has 14 amino acids. Germline values: CDR1 SGHRS, CDR2 YFSETQ. V trimming: 0 bases; J trimming: 6 bases; junction bases outside the gene matches: 3. The CDR3 is CASSLEQGAHGYTF. Written as DNA, the CDR3 is TGCGCCAGCAGCTTGGAACAGGGGGCTCATGGCTACACCTTC.

This rearrangement joins TRBV23-1 to TRBJ1-1; maybe TRBD1 (5 bases). Being an ORF, TRBV23-1 has a function that is uncertain. This CDR3 contains 20 residues. V was cut by 1 base and J by 5 bases, with 29 bases left in between. The CDR3 bases are TGCGCCAGCAGTCAATACCTTATTTTCGGGCAGGGTGCGGTTTTTACTGAAGCTTTCTTT. This gives the protein CASSQYLIFGQGAVFTEAFF.

The V call is TRBV6-6, the J call TRBJ2-4; TRBD1 matches at 10 bases. The V segment lost 5 bases and the J segment 4 bases; nucleotides outside the gene matches: 11. Germline V gene sequence: CDR1 MNHNY, CDR2 SVGAGI (reference sequence). This CDR3 is 17 amino acids long. Here the CDR3 reads CASSPLGRDRGKNIQYF. The CDR3 DNA follows: TGTGCCAGCAGTCCCCTGGGCAGGGACAGGGGAAAAAACATTCAGTACTTC.

The V and J genes are TRBV7-8 and TRBJ1-5; the D is unclear. CDR1 is SGHVS, CDR2 FQNEAQ, per germline. The CDR3 consists of 16 residues. Trimming cost V 2 bases and J 1 base, with 12 bases left between them. The CDR3 loop reads CASSLTPGQSNQPQHF. The CDR3 DNA follows: TGTGCCAGCAGCTTAACTCCGGGTCAGAGCAATCAGCCCCAGCATTTT.

The chain has TRBV11-2 and TRBJ2-1, with D perhaps matching TRBD2 (6 bases). The CDR3 length is 14 residues. Germline loops: CDR1 SGHAT, CDR2 FQNNGV. Trimming took 5 bases from V and 8 from J, leaving 16 bases between them. Written as DNA, the CDR3 is TGTGCCAGCAGCCCCGTTGGGGAGGTGGATGAGCAGTTCTTC. Its translation: CASSPVGEVDEQFF.

The rearrangement links TRBV5-6 to TRBJ1-1; no firm D call. The CDR3 loop spans 13 amino acids. The ends were cut back, 2 bases at V and 5 bases at J, with 10 bases in the middle. Germline lookup yields CDR1 SGHDT and CDR2 YYEEEE. Here the CDR3 DNA reads TGTGCCAGCAGCTTTGACCCTAGAACTGAAGCTTTCTTT. Its translation: CASSFDPRTEAFF.

The chain employs TRBV29-1 and TRBJ2-3; the match to TRBD1 covers 10 bases. Germline V lookup: CDR1 SQVTM, CDR2 ANQGSEA. The CDR3 sequence is 16 residues long. V shed 7 bases and J 6 bases; nucleotides not matched to a gene: 16. This CDR3 reads CSALRRTGGKGDTQYF. The CDR3 coding sequence is TGCAGCGCTCTGCGGAGGACAGGGGGGAAGGGGGATACGCAGTATTTT.